These 3 T cell receptor beta chains were all obtained from the same sample, sequenced in a study of T cells in Graves' hyperthyroidism and ophthalmopathy. What was amplified from RNA transcripts were TCR beta CDR3 regions. A set of HTBI primers served as the primers for a first-round RT-PCR of the TCR CDR3. Each CDR3 protein is one row after TCRdb ran MiXCR on the multiplex PCR reads. The sample includes about 600,000 distinct CDR3 sequences, roughly 15% seen only once; the top ten take roughly an eighth. The material sequenced was blood. The receptors shown here come from a woman aged 50 to 65 with Graves' ophthalmopathy.

This clonotype has a handful of counts. The chain employs TRBV6-1 and TRBJ1-4; unclear D gene. The CDR3 extends over 13 amino acids. Trimming stripped 5 bases from V and 0 bases from J, with 4 bases between. CDR1 MNHNS and CDR2 SASEGT come from the germline V gene. CDR3 nucleotide sequence: TGTGCCAGCAGTATTTCAACTAATGAAAAACTGTTTTTT. It specifies CASSISTNEKLFF.

The V and J genes are TRBV14 and TRBJ2-5, with 8 nucleotides matching TRBD2. V shed 4 bases, J shed 5 bases, and the junction held 21 bases outside the gene matches. Germline-derived CDR1 and CDR2 are SGHDN and FVKESK. The CDR3 contains 19 residues. CDR3 DNA: TGTGCCAGCAGCCGAGATCGTGGACTAGGCGGGAGGTTTACGGAGACCCAGTACTTC. This translates into CASSRDRGLGGRFTETQYF.

This clonotype was observed many times. The J gene is TRBJ1-1, the V gene TRBV30; D unresolved. CDR3 size: 11 residues. Germline V gene lookup returns CDR1 GTSNPN and CDR2 SVGIG (reference sequence). Trimming removed 1 base at V and 7 bases at J, with 7 bases between. CDR3 coding DNA: TGTGCCTGGAGTGAAGGGTATGAAGCTTTCTTT. Translation gives CAWSEGYEAFF.